This entry features one T cell receptor beta chain sequence. J gave up 5 bases and V 7 bases, and 8 bases lay outside the gene matches. This CDR3 region has 13 residues. The V gene's germline CDR1 is SGHTA and CDR2 FQGNSA. These data originate in a study of blood T cell repertoires in COVID-19. Study-level information: Whether acute or convalescent, the COVID-19 samples came from the United States, Italy and Spain.

In the study's own analysis: Reference gene primers were amplified, and this amplification served to estimate nucleated cell counts. The assay was immunoSEQ multiplex PCR, and TCRdb's table has in-frame clones only and misses some. From that table come the V and J calls and clone size; the DNA was used to work out D and trimming. The table includes roughly 120,000 clones, over 80% detected once. This clonotype was obtained from a human donor in a cohort sampled during active COVID-19. This sequence joins TRBV7-2 and TRBJ2-7; 7 bases line up with TRBD1. The specimen sequenced was peripheral blood. The CDR3 loop is CASNVFQGDEQYF. CDR3 nucleotides: TGTGCCAGCAACGTTTTTCAGGGGGACGAGCAGTACTTC. The complete variable domain, with remaining parts taken from reference TRBV7-2 and TRBJ2-7, reads GAGVSQSPSNKVTEKGKDVELRCDPISGHTALYWYRQSLGQGLEFLIYFQGNSAPDKSGLPSDRFSAERTGGSVSTLTIQRTQQEDSAVYLCASNVFQGDEQYFGPGTRLTVT.